A selection of T cell receptor beta chains follows, all from one sample in a study of Ad26.COV2.S vaccination and SARS-CoV-2 variants. The assay was immunoSEQ multiplex PCR, and TCRdb's table has in-frame clones only and misses some. Here the sample spans some 180,000 clones, 87% being singletons. The sequencing used peripheral blood, collected after recovery from COVID-19. Source of these receptors: a human donor who had recovered from COVID-19. Each CDR3 is given with its conserved first and last residue. A D gene is named only where the DNA matches it firmly. The listing skips clone size in some rows; elsewhere it reads once, few, many or a size class.

abundance: NA; j_gene: TRBJ1-2; v_gene: TRBV9; d_gene: NA; CDR3aa: CASSRGPNYGYTF; CDR3nt: TGTGCCAGCAGCCGGGGCCCAAACTATGGCTACACCTTC
abundance: few; j_gene: TRBJ1-5; v_gene: TRBV5-6; d_gene: TRBD1; CDR3aa: CASSLTGRNQPQHF; CDR3nt: TGTGCCAGCAGCCTGACAGGGCGCAATCAGCCCCAGCATTTT
abundance: NA; j_gene: TRBJ2-2; v_gene: TRBV2; d_gene: NA; CDR3aa: CASSLTGNTGELFF; CDR3nt: TGTGCCAGCAGTCTTACTGGTAACACCGGGGAGCTGTTTTTT
abundance: NA; j_gene: TRBJ2-5; v_gene: TRBV11-3; d_gene: TRBD1; CDR3aa: CASSLTGTGRGETQYF; CDR3nt: TGTGCCAGCAGCCTCACCGGGACAGGGAGGGGAGAGACCCAGTACTTC
abundance: NA; j_gene: TRBJ1-4; v_gene: TRBV7-6; d_gene: NA; CDR3aa: CASSPLGGSAEKLFF; CDR3nt: TGTGCCAGCAGCCCATTGGGGGGCTCGGCTGAAAAACTGTTTTTT
abundance: NA; j_gene: TRBJ2-3; v_gene: TRBV29-1; d_gene: NA; CDR3aa: CSVEGSPDTQYF; CDR3nt: TGCAGCGTTGAGGGGTCCCCAGATACGCAGTATTTT
abundance: NA; j_gene: TRBJ2-7; v_gene: TRBV13; d_gene: NA; CDR3aa: CASSLGRGHNQQYF; CDR3nt: TGTGCCAGCAGCTTAGGCCGGGGACACAATCAGCAGTACTTC
abundance: NA; j_gene: TRBJ2-1; v_gene: TRBV30; d_gene: NA; CDR3aa: CAWSVGFTYNEQFF; CDR3nt: TGTGCCTGGAGTGTTGGCTTCACCTACAATGAGCAGTTCTTC
abundance: NA; j_gene: TRBJ1-2; v_gene: TRBV6-5; d_gene: TRBD1; CDR3aa: CASSYGPGGLYGYTF; CDR3nt: TGTGCCAGCAGTTACGGGCCAGGGGGCCTCTATGGCTACACCTTC
abundance: NA; j_gene: TRBJ2-3; v_gene: TRBV2; d_gene: NA; CDR3aa: CASSMGRADTQYF; CDR3nt: TGTGCCAGCTCGATGGGTAGGGCAGATACGCAGTATTTT
abundance: NA; j_gene: TRBJ2-5; v_gene: TRBV9; d_gene: NA; CDR3aa: CASSRTPTPETQYF; CDR3nt: TGTGCCAGCTCCCGGACTCCAACCCCAGAGACCCAGTACTTC
abundance: NA; j_gene: TRBJ2-3; v_gene: TRBV20-1; d_gene: TRBD2; CDR3aa: CSASQASGYTDTQYF; CDR3nt: TGCAGTGCTAGTCAGGCTAGCGGGTACACAGATACGCAGTATTTT
abundance: NA; j_gene: TRBJ1-5; v_gene: TRBV27; d_gene: NA; CDR3aa: CASSLNSDPRGQPQHF; CDR3nt: TGTGCCAGCAGTCTCAACAGCGATCCGAGGGGCCAGCCCCAGCATTTT
abundance: few; j_gene: TRBJ2-2; v_gene: TRBV7-3; d_gene: TRBD2; CDR3aa: CASSPLAGGARTGELFF; CDR3nt: TGTGCCAGCAGCCCCCTAGCGGGGGGAGCGAGGACCGGGGAGCTGTTTTTT
abundance: NA; j_gene: TRBJ1-6; v_gene: TRBV6-1; d_gene: NA; CDR3aa: CASSEGVASNSPLHF; CDR3nt: TGTGCCAGCAGTGAAGGGGTGGCGTCTAATTCACCCCTCCACTTT
abundance: NA; j_gene: TRBJ1-4; v_gene: TRBV18; d_gene: NA; CDR3aa: CASSLGLTNEKLFF; CDR3nt: TGTGCCAGCTCACTGGGGCTGACTAATGAAAAACTGTTTTTT
abundance: NA; j_gene: TRBJ1-5; v_gene: TRBV2; d_gene: NA; CDR3aa: CASNQEGNQPQHF; CDR3nt: TGTGCCAGCAATCAGGAGGGCAATCAGCCCCAGCATTTT
abundance: NA; j_gene: TRBJ1-4; v_gene: TRBV2; d_gene: NA; CDR3aa: CASSGQWGEKLFF; CDR3nt: TGTGCCAGCAGTGGACAGTGGGGGGAAAAACTGTTTTTT
abundance: NA; j_gene: TRBJ2-5; v_gene: TRBV19; d_gene: TRBD1; CDR3aa: CASSIRDRGLQETQYF; CDR3nt: TGTGCCAGTAGTATACGGGACAGGGGACTCCAAGAGACCCAGTACTTC
abundance: NA; j_gene: TRBJ2-7; v_gene: TRBV21-1; d_gene: NA; CDR3aa: CASSTGNRGAYEQYF; CDR3nt: TGTGCCAGCAGCACCGGAAACAGGGGGGCCTACGAGCAGTACTTC
abundance: NA; j_gene: TRBJ1-1; v_gene: TRBV3-1/TRBV3-2; d_gene: NA; CDR3aa: CASSQAGAVMNTEAFF; CDR3nt: TGTGCCAGCAGCCAAGCGGGGGCTGTCATGAACACTGAAGCTTTCTTT
abundance: NA; j_gene: TRBJ1-5; v_gene: TRBV6-5; d_gene: NA; CDR3aa: CASNFNGDGNQPQHF; CDR3nt: TGTGCCAGCAACTTCAATGGGGACGGCAATCAGCCCCAGCATTTT
abundance: NA; j_gene: TRBJ2-5; v_gene: TRBV5-6; d_gene: NA; CDR3aa: CASSLARGRETQYF; CDR3nt: TGTGCCAGCAGCTTGGCAAGGGGACGAGAGACCCAGTACTTC
abundance: NA; j_gene: TRBJ2-5; v_gene: TRBV9; d_gene: TRBD2; CDR3aa: CASSVAGGPPETQYF; CDR3nt: TGTGCCAGCAGCGTAGCGGGGGGGCCTCCAGAGACCCAGTACTTC
abundance: NA; j_gene: TRBJ2-2; v_gene: TRBV5-6; d_gene: NA; CDR3aa: CASSLGVGTGELFF; CDR3nt: TGTGCCAGCAGCTTAGGAGTAGGTACCGGGGAGCTGTTTTTT
abundance: once; j_gene: TRBJ1-1; v_gene: TRBV27; d_gene: NA; CDR3aa: CASSPGSNMNTEAFF; CDR3nt: TGTGCCAGCAGTCCCGGATCAAACATGAACACTGAAGCTTTCTTT
abundance: NA; j_gene: TRBJ2-5; v_gene: TRBV7-9; d_gene: NA; CDR3aa: CASSRMETQYF; CDR3nt: TGTGCCAGCAGCCGAATGGAGACCCAGTACTTC
abundance: NA; j_gene: TRBJ1-1; v_gene: TRBV4-2; d_gene: TRBD1; CDR3aa: CASSRDRGTEAFF; CDR3nt: TGTGCCAGCAGCCGAGACAGGGGGACTGAAGCTTTCTTT
abundance: NA; j_gene: TRBJ1-1; v_gene: TRBV5-1; d_gene: NA; CDR3aa: CASSRVAGMRTEAFF; CDR3nt: TGCGCCAGCAGCCGAGTGGCCGGGATGAGGACTGAAGCTTTCTTT
abundance: NA; j_gene: TRBJ1-6; v_gene: TRBV11-2; d_gene: NA; CDR3aa: CASSLEGYNSPLHF; CDR3nt: TGTGCCAGCAGCTTAGAGGGTTATAATTCACCCCTCCACTTT
abundance: NA; j_gene: TRBJ1-4; v_gene: TRBV7-9; d_gene: NA; CDR3aa: CASSSWTFGRNEKLFF; CDR3nt: TGTGCCAGCAGCTCCTGGACATTCGGACGTAATGAAAAACTGTTTTTT
abundance: NA; j_gene: TRBJ2-5; v_gene: TRBV7-9; d_gene: NA; CDR3aa: CASSLVGDSGETQYF; CDR3nt: TGTGCCAGCAGCTTAGTCGGGGACTCAGGCGAGACCCAGTACTTC
abundance: NA; j_gene: TRBJ2-1; v_gene: TRBV7-3; d_gene: NA; CDR3aa: CASSLRGDSPNEQFF; CDR3nt: TGTGCCAGCAGCTTAAGGGGGGACTCTCCCAATGAGCAGTTCTTC
abundance: NA; j_gene: TRBJ2-1; v_gene: TRBV19; d_gene: NA; CDR3aa: CASSIDHVTGSQFF; CDR3nt: TGTGCCAGTAGTATAGACCACGTGACAGGTTCCCAGTTCTTC
abundance: NA; j_gene: TRBJ1-1; v_gene: TRBV28; d_gene: NA; CDR3aa: CASSPIGTEAFF; CDR3nt: TGTGCCAGCAGCCCTATTGGCACTGAAGCTTTCTTT